The clone carrying this T cell receptor beta chain was seen a few times. Its antigen is not identified. This sample is drawn from a study of CD8 T cells in ankylosing spondylitis. MiXCR, applied by TCRdb to the 5' RACE reads, yields one record per CDR3 protein. The sample records about 250,000 distinct CDR3 sequences, 15% to 20% being singletons. Study-wide findings and caveats: Roughly eight highly homologous variants formed a TCR beta motif that appeared characteristic of ankylosing spondylitis blood. Within matched ankylosing spondylitis synovial fluid, disease-linked clones were reportedly significantly enriched.

This clonotype was sampled from a male donor with ankylosing spondylitis or in good health (not recorded which). Sequenced input: blood, either unsorted or a sorted T cell fraction (not recorded which).

This chain's CDR3 is CASSPPVGPSYEQYF. The CDR3 DNA reads TGTGCCAGCAGCCCCCCAGTGGGGCCCTCCTACGAGCAGTACTTC. This chain uses TRBV11-2 with TRBJ2-7; TRBD1 might be the D (5 bases). This CDR3 has 15 amino acids. From germline, CDR1 is SGHAT and CDR2 FQNNGV. V dropped 5 bases and J dropped 0 bases, with 14 bases sitting between them.